This is a list of T cell receptor beta chains from one sample in a study of cytomegalovirus exposure and HLA in healthy donors. Repertoires were generated with immunoSEQ multiplex PCR, while TCRdb's copy carries only in-frame clones and drops some. The profile shows just under 65,000 clones, over 75% of them singletons. Material for sequencing was PBMCs. Source of these receptors: a woman aged 30 to 39 in good health and CMV-seronegative. CDR3s include the opening cysteine and the closing phenylalanine or tryptophan. D genes are given only for firm matches.

>-|TRBV6-6|14|TRBJ2-3
TGTGCCAGCAGCTTGTGGGGGCCCACAGATACGCAGTATTTT
CASSLWGPTDTQYF
>TRBD2|TRBV6-5|15|TRBJ2-7
TGTGCCAGCAGCCCAAAAACTAGCGGCATCTACGAGCAGTACTTC
CASSPKTSGIYEQYF
>TRBD1|TRBV29-1|13|TRBJ1-2
TGCAGCGTTGGCTGGGGGACAGGGAATGGCTACACCTTC
CSVGWGTGNGYTF
>TRBD1|TRBV14|16|TRBJ2-7
TGTGCCAGCAGCCACCTCGCCGGGACAGGATTTTACGAGCAGTACTTC
CASSHLAGTGFYEQYF
>TRBD1|TRBV30|14|TRBJ1-1
TGTGCCTGGAGCCCTGACAGGGGGCGGACTGAAGCTTTCTTT
CAWSPDRGRTEAFF
>-|TRBV2|16|TRBJ1-5
TGTGCCAGCACCAGAAAGGGGGACATTCGGGATCAGCCCCAGCATTTT
CASTRKGDIRDQPQHF
>TRBD1|TRBV6-5|14|TRBJ2-7
TGTGCCAGCAGCTTCGGACAGGGCCCCTACGAGCAGTACTTC
CASSFGQGPYEQYF
>-|TRBV25-1|14|TRBJ2-7
TGTGCCAGCAGTGAGGGCTCTCCCTCCTACGAGCAGTACTTC
CASSEGSPSYEQYF
>-|TRBV29-1|16|TRBJ1-1
TGCAGCGTTGACGTTCTACCCGGGTCGGATAACACTGAAGCTTTCTTT
CSVDVLPGSDNTEAFF
>-|TRBV25-1|18|TRBJ1-2
TGTGCCAGCACGTTCACTCGTTCCTCCGGGGCAGCGGGCTATGGCTACACCTTC
CASTFTRSSGAAGYGYTF
>-|TRBV5-1|13|TRBJ1-1
TGCGCCAGCAGCTTGGCCGTGAACACTGAAGCTTTCTTT
CASSLAVNTEAFF
>TRBD2|TRBV29-1|19|TRBJ2-1
TGCAGCGTTGAAGATCTCAGAGCGGGAGCCCTCCCGAGAGGGAATGAGCAGTTCTTC
CSVEDLRAGALPRGNEQFF